The clone carrying this T cell receptor beta chain has more than one count but fewer than ten. Its antigen is currently unknown. This specimen belongs to a study of regulatory T cells in long-lasting Graves disease. At the level of the study: Over 5 years of antithyroid drugs with positive TSH receptor antibodies was taken to mean persistent Graves' disease. Findings and caveats of the study: Researchers examined only peripheral blood and not thyroid tissue.

CDR3 regions were amplified by Arm-PCR using iRepertoire HTBI primers to build TCR beta libraries. TCRdb reanalysed the multiplex PCR reads using MiXCR and keeps one entry per CDR3 protein. This table holds 300,000 to 500,000 distinct CDR3 sequences, around 20% found once. Time point of the sample: persistent/refractory GD, antithyroid drugs over 5 years with positive TRAb. The TCR library used RNA extracted from PBMCs. Peripheral blood, around 9.4 milliliters of it, was drawn into EDTA tubes. Material: peripheral blood mononuclear cells (PBMCs), obtained when the disease was refractory, from a patient treated with antithyroid drugs. The receptor was isolated from a female donor with Graves disease.

The CDR3 bases are TGTGCCAGCAGCTTAGTGGCAGGGTCGGGACAGCCCCAGCATTTT. It is translated as CASSLVAGSGQPQHF. This rearrangement joins TRBV7-2 to TRBJ1-5, with D possibly matching TRBD1 (5 bases). Germline V gene lookup returns CDR1 SGHTA and CDR2 FQGNSA. The germline V and J ends were trimmed by 1 base and 7 bases, with 14 bases remaining between them. The CDR3 is 15 amino acids. The variable domain in full, with the rest retrieved from reference TRBV7-2 and TRBJ1-5, is GAGVSQSPSNKVTEKGKDVELRCDPISGHTALYWYRQSLGQGLEFLIYFQGNSAPDKSGLPSDRFSAERTGGSVSTLTIQRTQQEDSAVYLCASSLVAGSGQPQHFGDGTRLSIL.